These 11 T cell receptor beta chains were sequenced from one sample in a study of T cell changes during pregnancy in multiple sclerosis. The protocol was immunoSEQ multiplex PCR, while the TCRdb copy is restricted to in-frame clones and leaves out a portion. Of about 73,000 clones detected, approximately 92% appear once; the ten largest clones hold approximately 2.8%. The sequencing here drew on peripheral blood, taken in the third trimester of pregnancy. All receptors derive from a female donor in good health, enrolled as a control in a pregnancy study.

The sample holds one count of this clone. The V gene is TRBV9, the J gene TRBJ2-1; 9 bases are shared with TRBD1. V dropped 2 bases and J dropped 0; count of bases not matched to a gene: 0. The length of the CDR3 is 15 residues. Germline assignment: CDR1 SGDLS and CDR2 YYNGEE. The CDR3 coding sequence is TGTGCCAGCAGCGTGGACAGGGGCTCCTACAATGAGCAGTTCTTC. Amino acid sequence: CASSVDRGSYNEQFF.

This rearrangement joins TRBV7-2 to TRBJ2-3; 9 bases map to TRBD2. Germline V gives CDR1 SGHTA, CDR2 FQGNSA. The CDR3 is 15 residues long. J gave up 2 bases and V 4 bases, and 4 bases lay outside the gene matches. The CDR3 DNA sequence: TGTGCCAGCAGCTCCATAGCGGGAGTCACAGATACGCAGTATTTT. It specifies CASSSIAGVTDTQYF.

The rearrangement links TRBV27 to TRBJ1-2; D is unclear. This CDR3 spans 14 amino acids. The V end lost 5 bases, the J end lost 1 base, and 11 bases lay between the germline ends. The germline V gene has CDR1 MNHEY and CDR2 SMNVEV (reference sequence). CDR3 DNA sequence: TGTGCCAGCAGTCCTGACACATTTAACTATGGCTACACCTTC. Encoded protein: CASSPDTFNYGYTF.

The chain employs TRBV19 and TRBJ2-7, with D tentatively TRBD2 (6 bases). V was cut by 7 bases and J by 4 bases, with 17 bases left in between. There are 14 residues in the CDR3. The germline V gene has CDR1 LNHDA and CDR2 SQIVND (reference sequence). CDR3 nucleotides: TGTGCCAGTATGGCGGGGACGGCGAGTTACGAGCAGTACTTC. Protein product: CASMAGTASYEQYF.

This chain joins TRBV4-1 and TRBJ2-1; TRBD2 might be the D (6 bases). Germline-derived CDR1 and CDR2 are MGHRA and YSYEKL. This CDR3 region has 15 residues. Trimming stripped 1 base from V and 2 bases from J, with 9 bases between. CDR3 bases: TGCGCCAGCAGCCAAGTACTAGCCCCCTACAATGAGCAGTTCTTC. The encoded protein is CASSQVLAPYNEQFF.

The CDR3, as DNA: TGTGCCAGCAGTTTCTCAGGGGGTGGTCAGCCCCAGCATTTT. Protein product: CASSFSGGGQPQHF. The chain is built from TRBV28 and TRBJ1-5; TRBD1 matches 7 bases. Germline V lookup: CDR1 MDHEN, CDR2 SYDVKM. V was clipped by 3 bases and J by 6 bases; unmatched bases: 5. The CDR3 has 14 amino acids. The complete variable domain, with remaining parts taken from reference TRBV28 and TRBJ1-5, reads DVKVTQSSRYLVKRTGEKVFLECVQDMDHENMFWYRQDPGLGLRLIYFSYDVKMKEKGDIPEGYSVSREKKERFSLILESASTNQTSMYLCASSFSGGGQPQHFGDGTRLSIL.

The chain employs TRBV7-8 and TRBJ2-5; TRBD2 agrees at 7 bases. CDR1 and CDR2 from the germline V gene are SGHVS and FQNEAQ. The CDR3 has 16 amino acids. Trimming cost V 1 base and J 4 bases; bases outside gene matches: 9. The CDR3 loop reads CASSLGSAGVLETQYF. Here the CDR3 DNA reads TGTGCCAGCAGCTTAGGGTCGGCGGGAGTATTAGAGACCCAGTACTTC.

Remarks on this clone: An end of the junction does not agree with germline; a read error may underlie this. This sequence joins TRBV28 and TRBJ2-1; tentatively, D is TRBD2 (6 bases). Germline V gives CDR1 MDHEN, CDR2 SYDVKM. There are 14 residues in the CDR3. CDR3 protein: CASRGAGSHNEQFF. DNA for the CDR3: TGTGCCAGCAGGGGAGCGGGCTCCCACAATGAGCAGTTCTTC.

CDR3 protein: CASSLVGDSYNSPLHF. CDR3 bases: TGCGCCAGCAGCTTGGTAGGGGACTCCTATAATTCACCCCTCCACTTT. The chain has TRBV5-1 and TRBJ1-6, with a weak D call TRBD1 (5 bases). V was clipped by 0 bases and J by 0 bases, with 7 bases between them. The CDR3 totals 16 residues. Germline lookup yields CDR1 SGHRS and CDR2 YFSETQ.

V usage is TRBV7-2 and J usage is TRBJ2-1; possibly TRBD1 for D (5 bases). The CDR3 spans 13 residues. V was cut by 3 bases and J by 14 bases, with 17 bases left in between. Germline V gene data show CDR1 as SGHTA and CDR2 as FQGNSA. The CDR3 region has the DNA TGTGCCAGCAGCTTGGACACCAGGATGGTAGAGTTCTTC. As protein: CASSLDTRMVEFF.

V gene TRBV2 combines with J gene TRBJ1-5; possibly TRBD1 for D (5 bases). This CDR3 contains 14 residues. Looked up from germline, CDR1 is SNHLY and CDR2 is FYNNEI. Trimming shortened V by 4 bases and J by 0 bases, and 7 bases separated the two germline ends. The CDR3 loop reads CASSAGLSNQPQHF. The CDR3 nucleotides read TGTGCCAGCAGTGCAGGGCTTAGCAATCAGCCCCAGCATTTT.